This T cell receptor (beta chain) was observed in a study of blood T cell repertoires in COVID-19. Study as a whole: Sites in the United States, Italy and Spain provided acute and convalescent COVID-19 samples. Sample material is recorded as cDNA or gDNA derived from T cells, B-cell-depleted T cells, or PBMCs.

In the authors' methods: Amplification of reference gene primers was used by the study to estimate nucleated cell counts. Here immunoSEQ multiplex PCR was the method, and the copy in TCRdb shows in-frame clones only, minus some. D and trimming were read from the DNA, whereas the V and J calls and clone size are those reported in that table. The sample shows around 140,000 clones, over 70% of them seen only once. The CDR3 extends over 12 amino acids. Trimming shortened V by 2 bases and J by 6 bases, and 5 bases separated the two germline ends. CDR1 is SGHNT, CDR2 YENEEA, per germline. Sample: peripheral blood. The J gene is TRBJ2-1, the V gene TRBV11-3; D gene unclear. The origin of this receptor is a human donor in a cohort sampled during active COVID-19. The CDR3 DNA is TGTGCCAGCAGCTTAAGGAGCAATGAGCAGTTCTTC. Protein sequence: CASSLRSNEQFF.